Following are 16 T cell receptor beta chains from one sample sequenced in a study of monozygotic twins with inflammatory bowel disease. TCRdb reanalyzed the 5' RACE reads, giving one entry per CDR3 protein sequence and no DNA. The sample table includes more than 300,000 distinct CDR3 sequences. Input material: blood. These receptors came from a human donor with ulcerative colitis or Crohn's disease, or a healthy co-twin of an affected twin (not recorded which).

The genes are TRBV12-3 or TRBV12-4 and TRBJ2-3; lacking DNA, the TRBD2 call made by TCRdb goes unchecked. This CDR3 spans 14 amino acids. Here the CDR3 reads CASRWLAVADTQYF.

The V and J genes are TRBV2 and TRBJ1-6; the TRBD1 assignment by TCRdb is unverifiable without DNA. This CDR3 has 15 amino acids. CDR1 is SNHLY, CDR2 FYNNEI, per germline. The CDR3 loop reads CASLTQTGFRSPLHF.

This chain joins TRBV5-1 and TRBJ1-5; as DNA is missing, the TRBD1 call by TCRdb cannot be tested. CDR3 length: 15 amino acids. Germline values: CDR1 SGHRS, CDR2 YFSETQ. This CDR3 is CASSLGTGGGKPQHF.

The chain couples TRBV20-1 to TRBJ2-7; checking the TCRdb D call of TRBD2 is not possible without DNA. The CDR3 extends over 15 amino acids. Germline V gives CDR1 DFQATT, CDR2 SNEGSKA (reference sequence). CDR3 protein: CSARPGGSLSYEQYF.

The V and J genes are TRBV11-3 and TRBJ2-7. Germline CDR1 reads SGHNT; CDR2 reads YENEEA. The CDR3 contains 13 residues. CDR3: CASSFDRLYEQYF. Filled out from reference TRBV11-3 and TRBJ2-7, the complete variable domain reads EAGVVQSPRYKIIEKKQPVAFWCNPISGHNTLYWYLQNLGQGPELLIRYENEEAVDDSQLPKDRFSAERLKGVDSTLKIQPAELGDSAVYLCASSFDRLYEQYFGPGTRLTVT.

The rearrangement joins TRBV11-2 to TRBJ2-5; without DNA, the TCRdb call of TRBD1 cannot be checked. Germline V gene data show CDR1 as SGHAT and CDR2 as FQNNGV. This CDR3 is built from 17 residues. CDR3 sequence: CASSLGSSDRYQETQYF.

V is TRBV5-6 and J is TRBJ2-1; the TCRdb call, TRBD1, lacks DNA for checking. This CDR3 comprises 15 residues. The germline V gene encodes CDR1 SGHDT and CDR2 YYEEEE. CDR3 sequence reads: CASSLPQQSDYEQFF.

V is TRBV5-1 and J is TRBJ2-3; the TCRdb D gene call, TRBD1, has no DNA to confirm it. Germline V gives CDR1 SGHRS, CDR2 YFSETQ. The CDR3 is made up of 15 amino acids. Here the CDR3 reads CASSSSQVYTDTQYF.

V and J are TRBV5-1 and TRBJ2-7; TCRdb returns TRBD1, unconfirmable since there is no DNA. This CDR3 region has 17 residues. Germline V CDR1 and CDR2: SGHRS, YFSETQ. The CDR3 protein is CASSFGTGFGKSYEQYF.

The chain employs TRBV12-3 or TRBV12-4 and TRBJ2-5; the TCRdb call, TRBD2, lacks DNA for checking. The CDR3 length is 14 residues. CDR3 sequence: CASSTRLAGETQYF.

J is TRBJ2-3 and V is TRBV20-1; TCRdb indicates TRBD1, and absent DNA this call remains unverified. This CDR3 has 15 residues. The germline V gene encodes CDR1 DFQATT and CDR2 SNEGSKA (reference sequence). The CDR3 loop is CSAREGTTSTDTQYF.

V usage is TRBV12-3 or TRBV12-4 and J usage is TRBJ2-3. The CDR3 has 14 residues. The CDR3 loop reads CASRKRGNTDTQYF.

This chain connects TRBV10-3 to TRBJ2-7; TCRdb picks TRBD1, but there is no DNA to check that call. The germline CDR1 and CDR2 sequences are ENHRY and SYGVKD. The CDR3 covers 13 residues. The CDR3 is CAISEPQGYEQYF.

The rearrangement uses TRBV5-6 and TRBJ1-4; TCRdb returns TRBD1, unconfirmable since there is no DNA. The CDR3 has 13 residues. The V gene's germline CDR1 is SGHDT and CDR2 YYEEEE. The CDR3 is CASRGQLDEKLFF.

The rearrangement joins TRBV7-9 to TRBJ2-3; the TCRdb D gene call, TRBD1, has no DNA to confirm it. The CDR3 totals 16 residues. Germline assignment: CDR1 SEHNR and CDR2 FQNEAQ (reference sequence). CDR3 protein: CASSFKRTLVADTQYF.

The rearrangement links TRBV7-2 to TRBJ2-7; TCRdb picks TRBD1, but there is no DNA to check that call. Germline V gene lookup returns CDR1 SGHTA and CDR2 FQGNSA. The CDR3 is 14 amino acids. CDR3 loop: CASSFRTGEGEQYF.